Each of the 19 T cell receptor beta chains below was sequenced from the same sample in a study of shared clonotypes between healthy human individuals. Assay used: immunoSEQ multiplex PCR; TCRdb lists only in-frame clones, some missing. The top ten clones hold roughly 0.57% of a sample with 950,000 to 1,100,000 clones, around 78% of them seen once. The sample was memory CD4+ T cells from PBMCs. As for subset: CD45RA-negative fraction. The receptors were sampled from a man aged 18 to 30 in good health. Some clones in this sample may be carry-over from other donors' samples.

This clone appeared many times. The chain's CDR3 is CASSLVGSGPNYGYTF. CDR3 sequence (DNA): TGTGCCAGCAGCTTAGTGGGGAGTGGACCTAACTATGGCTACACCTTC. This chain links TRBV7-2 with TRBJ1-2; D gene uncertain. The CDR3 runs to 16 residues. Trimming cost V 1 base and J 0 bases, with 12 bases left between them. From germline, CDR1 is SGHTA and CDR2 FQGNSA.

The chain links TRBV10-3 to TRBJ2-1; possible D gene TRBD2, 6 bases. V lost 0 bases and J 9 bases, leaving 18 bases between the germline ends. Germline CDR1 and CDR2: ENHRY and SYGVKD. This CDR3 spans 16 amino acids. CDR3 protein: CAISESDGRVLSEQFF. The CDR3 region has the DNA TGTGCCATCAGTGAGTCGGACGGGAGAGTGTTAAGTGAGCAGTTCTTC.

The V and J genes are TRBV27 and TRBJ1-2, with 8 bases fitting TRBD1. CDR3 length: 15 amino acids. Per the germline V gene, CDR1 is MNHEY and CDR2 is SMNVEV (reference sequence). After removal of 7 bases from V and 3 bases from J, the junction contained 10 bases not matched to a gene. This CDR3 reads CASKFAGGEDYGYTF. The CDR3 DNA reads TGTGCCAGCAAATTCGCAGGGGGCGAAGACTATGGCTACACCTTC.

The V call is TRBV27, the J call TRBJ2-7; TRBD2 aligns across 10 bases. Germline CDR1 reads MNHEY; CDR2 reads SMNVEV (reference sequence). Trimming cost V 6 bases and J 1 base; bases outside gene matches: 6. CDR3 length: 15 residues. CDR3 residues: CASRPLAGLSYEQYF. CDR3 bases: TGTGCCAGCAGACCACTAGCGGGGCTTTCCTACGAGCAGTACTTC.

The chain employs TRBV9 and TRBJ2-1, with 11 bases identical to TRBD2. Germline trimming cut 3 bases from V and 4 bases from J; bases unmatched to any gene: 9. The germline V gene has CDR1 SGDLS and CDR2 YYNGEE. The CDR3 spans 17 residues. CDR3 sequence (DNA): TGTGCCAGCAGCGCACCTACCGGGACTAGCGGATACAATGAGCAGTTCTTC. It yields the protein CASSAPTGTSGYNEQFF.

The chain joins TRBV30 to TRBJ2-7, with 12 bases that match TRBD1. CDR1 is GTSNPN and CDR2 is SVGIG in the germline V gene (reference sequence). The CDR3 consists of 15 residues. CDR3 coding DNA: TGTGCGATTAGGGCCGGGACAGGGGGCGGGTACGAGCAGTACTTC. Amino acid sequence: CAIRAGTGGGYEQYF.

In this sample, this clone turned up once. The chain is built from TRBV7-2 and TRBJ2-5, with 9 bases matching TRBD1. CDR1 SGHTA and CDR2 FQGNSA come from the germline V gene. The CDR3 is made up of 15 amino acids. Germline trimming cut 2 bases from V and 3 bases from J; bases unmatched to any gene: 4. CDR3 in amino acids: CASSLLGQGEETQYF. In nucleotides, the CDR3 is TGTGCCAGCAGCTTACTGGGACAGGGAGAAGAGACCCAGTACTTC.

The chain employs TRBV28 and TRBJ1-2; D remains unclear. The V end was cut by 8 bases, the J end by 7 bases, with 11 bases between. CDR1 MDHEN and CDR2 SYDVKM come from the germline V gene. The CDR3 has 11 residues. This chain's CDR3 is CASLQRSGYTF. DNA of the CDR3: TGTGCCAGCCTACAACGAAGTGGCTACACCTTC.

The chain uses TRBV27 and TRBJ1-4; 7 bases line up with TRBD1. CDR1 is MNHEY and CDR2 is SMNVEV in the germline V gene (reference sequence). There are 13 residues in the CDR3. Losses at the gene ends were 5 bases for V and 7 bases for J; bases not matched to a gene: 4. The CDR3 protein is CASSMRTGEKLFF. CDR3 nucleotides: TGTGCCAGCAGTATGAGGACAGGTGAAAAACTGTTTTTT.

This chain uses TRBV7-9 with TRBJ2-7; D not resolved. This CDR3 is 16 amino acids long. Germline V gives CDR1 SEHNR, CDR2 FQNEAQ (reference sequence). Trimming stripped 7 bases from V and 7 bases from J, with 26 bases between. Here the CDR3 reads CASTPGQETILREQYF. The CDR3 nucleotides are TGTGCCAGCACCCCCGGGCAGGAAACCATCCTACGGGAGCAGTACTTC.

The V and J genes are TRBV7-9 and TRBJ1-1, with D uncertain. The V end was cut by 3 bases, the J end by 1 base, with 9 bases between. The CDR3 has 14 residues. From germline, CDR1 is SEHNR and CDR2 FQNEAQ (reference sequence). CDR3 sequence: CASSFDRSNTEAFF. The CDR3 DNA sequence: TGTGCCAGCAGCTTTGACCGTTCGAACACTGAAGCTTTCTTT.

The rearrangement links TRBV7-9 to TRBJ2-7; maybe TRBD2 (6 bases). The CDR3 sequence is 12 residues long. The V end was cut by 1 base, the J end by 6 bases, with 7 bases between. Germline V gene data show CDR1 as SEHNR and CDR2 as FQNEAQ (reference sequence). The CDR3 DNA sequence: TGTGCCAGCAGCTTAGGCGGGGTCGAGCAGTACTTC. Translating it yields CASSLGGVEQYF.

This clone occurred once. The genes are TRBV2 and TRBJ2-1, with TRBD2 matching 7 bases. This CDR3 has 15 amino acids. Germline V CDR1 and CDR2: SNHLY, FYNNEI. V lost 3 bases, J lost 3 bases, and 5 bases stayed unmatched. The CDR3 DNA is TGTGCCAGCAGTGATGGGCTAGCGGTCTACAATGAGCAGTTCTTC. Protein sequence: CASSDGLAVYNEQFF.

The J gene is TRBJ2-7, the V gene TRBV28; the D is unclear. The CDR3 runs 11 residues. Germline CDR1 and CDR2: MDHEN and SYDVKM. The germline V and J ends were trimmed by 6 bases and 4 bases, with 7 bases remaining between them. CDR3 sequence: CASSHNYEQYF. The CDR3 DNA sequence: TGTGCCAGCAGCCACAATTACGAGCAGTACTTC.

This clone turned up a few times. V usage is TRBV6-6 and J usage is TRBJ2-2; tentatively, D is TRBD1 (6 bases). Deletions cut 7 bases from V and 4 bases from J, with 16 bases between. Germline V CDR1 and CDR2: MNHNY, SVGAGI (reference sequence). The CDR3 totals 15 residues. CDR3 DNA sequence: TGTGCCAGCACCCCTACAGGGTATGGCACCGGGGAGCTGTTTTTT. Encoded protein: CASTPTGYGTGELFF.

The chain is built from TRBV6-5 and TRBJ1-1; 12 bases match TRBD1. The length of the CDR3 is 15 residues. Trimming cost V 4 bases and J 5 bases; bases outside gene matches: 5. CDR1 and CDR2 (germline): MNHEY, SVGAGI. This CDR3 is CASSWGGQGATEAFF. In DNA form, the CDR3 reads TGTGCCAGCAGTTGGGGGGGACAGGGGGCGACTGAAGCTTTCTTT.

This rearrangement joins TRBV7-2 to TRBJ2-3; D not resolved. Germline CDR1 SGHTA, CDR2 FQGNSA. V was pared by 5 bases and J by 6 bases, with 9 bases between. This CDR3 spans 12 amino acids. The CDR3 sequence is CASSRDSDTQYF. The CDR3 DNA follows: TGTGCCAGCAGCCGTGATTCGGATACGCAGTATTTT.

The chain recombines TRBV2 with TRBJ2-5, with D perhaps being TRBD1 or TRBD2 (5 bases each). Germline assignment: CDR1 SNHLY and CDR2 FYNNEI. The germline V and J ends were trimmed by 2 bases and 9 bases, with 13 bases remaining between them. This CDR3 has 13 residues. In DNA form, the CDR3 reads TGTGCCAGCAGTGAAAGCGGCCGGGGCCCCCAGTACTTC. Residues: CASSESGRGPQYF.

The chain links TRBV9 to TRBJ1-5, with D possibly TRBD1 on 6 matching bases. V was shortened by 4 bases and J by 1 base, with 12 bases between the two germline ends. The CDR3 sequence is 15 residues long. From germline, CDR1 is SGDLS and CDR2 YYNGEE. The CDR3 reads CASSTQGGSNQPQHF. In DNA, the CDR3 is TGTGCCAGCAGCACACAGGGAGGGAGCAATCAGCCCCAGCATTTT.